This T cell receptor beta chain was sequenced in a study of blood T cell repertoires in COVID-19. Study-wide context: In each case, the material was cDNA or gDNA derived from T cells, B-cell-depleted T cells, or PBMCs.

In the authors' methods: Estimation of nucleated cell counts was performed using reference gene primer amplification. Clones were read by immunoSEQ multiplex PCR, and TCRdb kept only the in-frame ones, dropping some. That table gives V, J and clone size, and the DNA gave D and trimming. Here the sample spans approximately 330,000 clones, 90% being singletons. The germline V and J ends were trimmed by 6 bases and 1 base, with 4 bases remaining between them. CDR1 is ENHRY, CDR2 SYGVKD, per germline. The CDR3 extends over 12 amino acids. This chain links TRBV10-3 with TRBJ1-5, with D hard to call. Material: peripheral blood. The clonotype was recovered from a woman between 40 and 55 years old with COVID-19, enrolled during active disease. The CDR3 region has the DNA TGTGCCATCAGGGGCAGCAATCAGCCCCAGCATTTT. Translation gives CAIRGSNQPQHF.